A selection of T cell receptor beta chains follows, all from one sample in a study of T cell repertoires in cytomegalovirus infection. One entry per CDR3 protein results from TCRdb running MiXCR on the reads. The sample lists about 480,000 distinct CDR3 sequences; 30% to 40% were seen once. Their antigens remain unidentified. The input for sequencing was cultured PBMCs, taken from culture after CMV antigen stimulation. These receptors were collected from a human donor in good health (CMV status not recorded). Some clones in this sample may be carry-over from other donors' samples. Both conserved end residues are part of each CDR3. A D gene is named only where the DNA matches it firmly. Rows may omit the clone size; those that give it use once, few, many or a size class.

d_gene	v_gene	j_gene	abundance	CDR3aa	CDR3nt
TRBD2	TRBV24-1	TRBJ2-5	many	CATSLSGGETQYF	TGTGCCACCAGCCTTAGCGGGGGAGAGACCCAGTACTTC
NA	TRBV7-9	TRBJ1-6	NA	CASSLDRPITSPLHF	TGTGCCAGCAGCTTAGACAGGCCGATAACTTCACCCCTCCACTTT
TRBD1	TRBV7-9	TRBJ2-3	few	CASSRTTGAGDTQYF	TGTGCCAGCAGCCGGACGACAGGGGCAGGAGATACGCAGTATTTT
NA	TRBV4-3	TRBJ1-2	few	CASSQAPGNYGYTF	TGCGCCAGCAGCCAAGCGCCTGGAAACTATGGCTACACCTTC
NA	TRBV7-2	TRBJ2-7	few	CASSSDVNYEQYF	TGTGCCAGCAGCTCGGATGTAAACTACGAGCAGTACTTC
TRBD2	TRBV12-3/TRBV12-4	TRBJ2-5	NA	CASSPTSSLQETQYF	TGTGCCAGCAGTCCGACTAGCAGCTTGCAAGAGACCCAGTACTTC
TRBD2	TRBV4-2	TRBJ2-5	few	CASSQELAGEETQYF	TGTGCCAGCAGCCAAGAGTTAGCGGGAGAAGAGACCCAGTACTTC
NA	TRBV5-6	TRBJ2-5	NA	CASSLEDMWETQYF	TGTGCCAGCAGCTTGGAAGACATGTGGGAGACCCAGTACTTC
NA	TRBV12-3/TRBV12-4	TRBJ1-2	once	CASSSRGDYTF	TGTGCCAGCAGTTCGCGCGGTGACTACACCTTC
NA	TRBV3-1	TRBJ2-1	NA	CASSQEGAPEQFF	TGTGCCAGCAGCCAAGAAGGAGCGCCTGAGCAGTTCTTC